This T cell receptor beta chain originates from a study of human T cells and chemical hapten exposure. TCRdb redid the calling of the RACE reads with MiXCR, one entry per CDR3 protein. This repertoire shows about 110,000 distinct CDR3 sequences, 12% found once; its top ten account for 1.6%. Sample time point: pre-sensitization, week 0. Treatment described: therapeutic diphenylcyclopropenone sensitization with weekly scalp DPC. Trimming stripped 6 bases from V and 2 bases from J, with 16 bases between. The CDR3 loop spans 16 amino acids. The germline CDR1 and CDR2 sequences are MDHEN and SYDVKM. V is TRBV28 and J is TRBJ2-2; D unresolved. The sequence derives from a woman aged 50 to 60 with alopecia areata. Some clones in this sample may be carry-over from other donors' samples. The sample consisted of whole blood, taken in connection with sensitization to the hapten diphenylcyclopropenone (DPC). The CDR3 bases are TGTGCCAGCAGACACGACCCTCCTCAAAACACCGGGGAGCTGTTTTTT. This codes for CASRHDPPQNTGELFF.